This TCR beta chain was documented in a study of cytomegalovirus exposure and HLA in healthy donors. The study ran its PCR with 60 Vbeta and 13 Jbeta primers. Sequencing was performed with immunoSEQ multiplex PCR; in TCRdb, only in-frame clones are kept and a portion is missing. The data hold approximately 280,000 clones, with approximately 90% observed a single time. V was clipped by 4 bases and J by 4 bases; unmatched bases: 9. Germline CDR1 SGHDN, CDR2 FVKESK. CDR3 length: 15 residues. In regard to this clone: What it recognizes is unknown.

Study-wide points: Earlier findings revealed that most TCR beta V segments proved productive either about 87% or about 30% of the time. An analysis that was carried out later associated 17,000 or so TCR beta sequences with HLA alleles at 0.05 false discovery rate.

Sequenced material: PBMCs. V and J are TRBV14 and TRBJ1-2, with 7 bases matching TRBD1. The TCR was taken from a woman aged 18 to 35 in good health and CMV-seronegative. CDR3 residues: CASSRSTGWSYGYTF. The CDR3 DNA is TGTGCCAGCAGCCGGTCGACAGGGTGGAGCTATGGCTACACCTTC.